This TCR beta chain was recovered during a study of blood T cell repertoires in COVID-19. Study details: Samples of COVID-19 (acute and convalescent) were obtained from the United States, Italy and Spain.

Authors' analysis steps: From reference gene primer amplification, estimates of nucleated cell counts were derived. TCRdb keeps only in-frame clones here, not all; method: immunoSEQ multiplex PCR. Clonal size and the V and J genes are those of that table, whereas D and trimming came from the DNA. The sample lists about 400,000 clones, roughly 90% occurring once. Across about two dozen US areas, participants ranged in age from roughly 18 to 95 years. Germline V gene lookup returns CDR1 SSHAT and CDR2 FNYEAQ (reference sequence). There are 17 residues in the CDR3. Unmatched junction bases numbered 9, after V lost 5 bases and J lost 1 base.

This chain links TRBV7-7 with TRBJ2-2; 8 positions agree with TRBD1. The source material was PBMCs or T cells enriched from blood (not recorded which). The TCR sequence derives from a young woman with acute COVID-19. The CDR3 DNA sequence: TGTGCCAGCAGCCCCAACCCTGGGACAGGGAACACCGGGGAGCTGTTTTTT. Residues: CASSPNPGTGNTGELFF.